This entry concerns a single T cell receptor (beta chain). Antigen unknown. The germline V gene encodes CDR1 LNHDA and CDR2 SQIVND (reference sequence). This CDR3 is 15 amino acids long. V was pared by 3 bases and J by 3 bases, with 6 bases of the junction left unmatched. Repertoires were generated with immunoSEQ multiplex PCR, while TCRdb's copy carries only in-frame clones and drops some. The data contain fewer than 85,000 clones, 83% of them singletons. The entry originates in a study of T cell responses to AZD1222 COVID-19 vaccine. Study outcomes and limitations: Clonal diversity was possibly underestimated, and the donors were mostly white British, with more females. None of the repertoires were sampled until the peak T cell response had passed. Epitopes outside B.1.351 and B.1.1.7 mutated regions reportedly drew nearly half of spike TCRs. Spike was spanned by vaccine-associated CD4 TCRs, which were dominant at 160-218 and 743-854.

The rearrangement joins TRBV19 to TRBJ2-3; 7 nucleotides match TRBD2. The starting material was peripheral blood, obtained 28 days after the second AZD1222 dose. This receptor was identified in an adult who received the AZD1222 COVID-19 vaccine. The CDR3 is CASSIRRRGTDTQYF. In nucleotides, the CDR3 is TGTGCCAGTAGTATTCGGAGGCGGGGGACAGATACGCAGTATTTT.